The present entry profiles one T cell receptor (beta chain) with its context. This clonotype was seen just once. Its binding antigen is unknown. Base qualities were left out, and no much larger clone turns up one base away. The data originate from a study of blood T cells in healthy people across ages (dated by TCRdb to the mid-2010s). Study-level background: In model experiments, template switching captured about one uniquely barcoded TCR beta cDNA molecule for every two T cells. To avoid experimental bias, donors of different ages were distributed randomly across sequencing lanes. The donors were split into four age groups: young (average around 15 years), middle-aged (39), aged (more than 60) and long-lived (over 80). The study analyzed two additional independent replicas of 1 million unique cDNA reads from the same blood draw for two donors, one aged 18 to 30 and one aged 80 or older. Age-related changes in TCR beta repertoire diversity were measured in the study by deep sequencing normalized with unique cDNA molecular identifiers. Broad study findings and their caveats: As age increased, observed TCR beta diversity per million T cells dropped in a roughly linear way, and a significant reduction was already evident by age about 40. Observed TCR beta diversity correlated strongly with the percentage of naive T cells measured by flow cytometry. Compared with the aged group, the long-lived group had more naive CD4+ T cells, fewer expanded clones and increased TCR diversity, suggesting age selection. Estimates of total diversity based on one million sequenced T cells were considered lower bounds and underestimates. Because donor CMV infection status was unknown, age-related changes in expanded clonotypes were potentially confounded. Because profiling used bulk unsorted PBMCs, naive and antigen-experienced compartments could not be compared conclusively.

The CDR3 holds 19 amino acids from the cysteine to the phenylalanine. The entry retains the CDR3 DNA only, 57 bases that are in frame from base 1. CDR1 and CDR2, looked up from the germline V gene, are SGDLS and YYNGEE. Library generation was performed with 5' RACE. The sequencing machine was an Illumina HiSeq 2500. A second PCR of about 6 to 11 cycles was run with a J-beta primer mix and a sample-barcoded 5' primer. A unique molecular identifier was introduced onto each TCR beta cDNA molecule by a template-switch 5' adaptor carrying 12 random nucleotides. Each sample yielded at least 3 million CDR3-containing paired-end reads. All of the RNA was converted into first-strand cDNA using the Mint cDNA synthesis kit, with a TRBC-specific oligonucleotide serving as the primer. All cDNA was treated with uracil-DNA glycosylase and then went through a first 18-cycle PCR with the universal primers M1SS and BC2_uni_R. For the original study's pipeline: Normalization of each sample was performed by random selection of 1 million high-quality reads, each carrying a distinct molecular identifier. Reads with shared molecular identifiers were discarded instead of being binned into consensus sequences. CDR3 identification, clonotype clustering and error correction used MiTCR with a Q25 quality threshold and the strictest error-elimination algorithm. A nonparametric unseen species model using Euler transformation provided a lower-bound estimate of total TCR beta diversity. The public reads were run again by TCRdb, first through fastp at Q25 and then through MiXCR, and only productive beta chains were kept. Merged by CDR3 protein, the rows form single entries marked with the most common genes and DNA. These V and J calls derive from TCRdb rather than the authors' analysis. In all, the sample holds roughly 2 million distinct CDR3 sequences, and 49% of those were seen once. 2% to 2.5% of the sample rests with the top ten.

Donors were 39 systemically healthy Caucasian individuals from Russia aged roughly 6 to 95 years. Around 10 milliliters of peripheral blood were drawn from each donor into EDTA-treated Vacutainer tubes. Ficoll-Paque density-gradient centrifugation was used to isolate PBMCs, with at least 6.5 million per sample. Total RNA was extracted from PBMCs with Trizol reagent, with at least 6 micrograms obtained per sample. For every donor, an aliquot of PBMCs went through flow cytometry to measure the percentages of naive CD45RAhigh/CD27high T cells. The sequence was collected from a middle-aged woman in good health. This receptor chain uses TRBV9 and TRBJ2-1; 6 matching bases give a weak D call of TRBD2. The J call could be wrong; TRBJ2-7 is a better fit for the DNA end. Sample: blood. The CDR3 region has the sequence CASSFLGGKGSSPYNEQYF. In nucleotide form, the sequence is TGTGCCAGCAGCTTCCTCGGGGGAAAGGGATCCAGCCCCTACAATGAGCAGTACTTC.